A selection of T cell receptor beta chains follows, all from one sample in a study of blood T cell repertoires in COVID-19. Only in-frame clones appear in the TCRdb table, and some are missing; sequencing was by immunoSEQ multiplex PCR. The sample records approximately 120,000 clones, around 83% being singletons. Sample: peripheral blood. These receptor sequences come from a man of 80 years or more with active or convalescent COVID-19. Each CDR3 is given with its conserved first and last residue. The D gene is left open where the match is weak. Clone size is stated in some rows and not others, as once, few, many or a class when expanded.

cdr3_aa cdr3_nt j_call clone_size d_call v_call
CASRLTRTGTRRHEQFF TGTGCAAGTCGCTTAACCCGCACCGGGACTAGGAGGCATGAGCAGTTCTTC TRBJ2-1 . . TRBV12-2
CASRRTGAGTEAFF TGTGCCAGCAGAAGGACAGGGGCAGGCACTGAAGCTTTCTTT TRBJ1-1 . TRBD1 TRBV6-5
CASSQPQETGANVLTF TGTGCCAGCAGCCAACCACAGGAAACCGGGGCCAACGTCCTGACTTTC TRBJ2-6 . . TRBV4-2
CASKRTGENNEQFF TGTGCCAGTAAAAGGACAGGGGAGAACAATGAGCAGTTCTTC TRBJ2-1 . TRBD1 TRBV19
CASSQTSGETQYF TGCGCCAGCAGCCAGACTAGCGGGGAGACCCAGTACTTC TRBJ2-5 . TRBD2 TRBV4-1
CASSYRGGEGQPQHF TGTGCCAGCAGTTACCGGGGTGGGGAGGGTCAGCCCCAGCATTTT TRBJ1-5 . . TRBV6-5
CATIEGAGETQYF TGTGCCACCATCGAGGGGGCCGGGGAGACCCAGTACTTC TRBJ2-5 . TRBD1 TRBV24-1
CASSQLAGGNEQFF TGCGCCAGCAGTCAACTAGCGGGGGGGAATGAGCAGTTCTTC TRBJ2-1 once TRBD2 TRBV23-1
CSVGRLAGDNTGELFF TGCAGCGTTGGTAGGCTAGCGGGGGACAACACCGGGGAGCTGTTTTTT TRBJ2-2 . TRBD2 TRBV29-1
CASSQTTGLYEKLFF TGTGCCAGCAGCCAAACGACAGGGCTCTATGAAAAACTGTTTTTT TRBJ1-4 . TRBD1 TRBV5-6
CAWSVQGSTEAFF TGTGCCTGGAGTGTACAGGGGAGCACTGAAGCTTTCTTT TRBJ1-1 . TRBD1 TRBV30
CASSVERQGYSGELFF TGTGCCAGCAGCGTAGAACGGCAGGGGTATTCCGGGGAGCTGTTTTTT TRBJ2-2 . . TRBV9
CASRLGQGADTQYF TGTGCCAGCAGATTGGGACAGGGAGCAGATACGCAGTATTTT TRBJ2-3 . TRBD1 TRBV2
CASRTGQNYEQYF TGTGCCAGCAGGACAGGACAGAACTACGAGCAGTACTTC TRBJ2-7 . . TRBV2
CAWTSGVYGYTF TGTGCCTGGACCTCCGGGGTCTATGGCTACACCTTC TRBJ1-2 . . TRBV30
CASSDSVTGGTDTQYF TGTGCCAGCAGTGACTCTGTGACAGGGGGCACAGATACGCAGTATTTT TRBJ2-3 . TRBD1 TRBV6-4
CATSSRRLAGVSNTGELFF TGTGCCACCAGCAGTAGGCGACTAGCGGGGGTCTCGAACACCGGGGAGCTGTTTTTT TRBJ2-2 few TRBD2 TRBV15
CSVDGTGVYQETQYF TGCAGCGTGGATGGGACAGGGGTCTACCAAGAGACCCAGTACTTC TRBJ2-5 . TRBD1 TRBV29-1
CASRPRRAGVGTDTQYF TGTGCCAGTAGGCCCCGGCGAGCGGGGGTAGGCACAGATACGCAGTATTTT TRBJ2-3 once TRBD2 TRBV19
CASSLDRGGFYEQYF TGTGCCAGCAGCCTCGACCGCGGGGGGTTCTACGAGCAGTACTTC TRBJ2-7 . TRBD2 TRBV9
CSVEGTGLKETQYF TGCAGCGTAGAAGGGACAGGGCTTAAAGAGACCCAGTACTTC TRBJ2-5 . TRBD1 TRBV29-1
CASSLGTGNTIYF TGTGCCAGCAGCCTCGGGACAGGAAACACCATATATTTT TRBJ1-3 . . TRBV11-3
CASLRVRDTEAFF TGTGCCAGTTTACGGGTACGGGACACTGAAGCTTTCTTT TRBJ1-1 once . TRBV2
CASRRTGSSNQPQHF TGCGCCAGCAGGAGGACAGGGTCGAGCAATCAGCCCCAGCATTTT TRBJ1-5 . TRBD1 TRBV5-1
CASSQAIATNEKLFF TGTGCCAGCAGCCAAGCGATAGCAACTAATGAAAAACTGTTTTTT TRBJ1-4 . . TRBV3-1/TRBV3-2
CATPWPQYF TGTGCCACCCCCTGGCCCCAGTACTTC TRBJ2-5 . . TRBV12-3/TRBV12-4
CASSRQPSAGELFF TGTGCCAGCAGCCGGCAGCCTAGCGCCGGGGAGCTGTTTTTT TRBJ2-2 . . TRBV3-1/TRBV3-2
CASSRQADTEAFF TGCGCCAGCAGCAGGCAGGCCGACACTGAAGCTTTCTTT TRBJ1-1 . . TRBV4-1
CASSPGGTGGYYEQYF TGCGCCAGCAGCCCGGGTGGGACAGGGGGCTACTACGAGCAGTACTTC TRBJ2-7 . TRBD1 TRBV5-1
CASSPFNTEAFF TGTGCCAGCTCACCCTTTAACACTGAAGCTTTCTTT TRBJ1-1 once . TRBV18
CASSDTRIHGYTF TGTGCCAGCAGTGACACAAGGATTCATGGCTACACCTTC TRBJ1-2 . . TRBV11-2
CASSPNMNTEAFF TGTGCTAGCAGCCCGAACATGAACACTGAAGCTTTCTTT TRBJ1-1 . . TRBV7-7
CASSPQQGGFLTQYF TGTGCCAGCAGCCCACAACAGGGGGGGTTTTTAACCCAGTACTTC TRBJ2-5 . . TRBV7-3
CASKQGVNTIYF TGTGCCAGCAAACAGGGGGTAAACACCATATATTTT TRBJ1-3 few TRBD1 TRBV12-3/TRBV12-4
CASSPGTPYEQYF TGTGCCAGCAGCCCCGGGACACCATACGAGCAGTACTTC TRBJ2-7 . . TRBV11-2
CSAPSADTQYF TGCAGTGCCCCCAGTGCTGATACGCAGTATTTT TRBJ2-3 . . TRBV20-1
CASKLRLYNEQFF TGTGCCAGCAAGCTGAGACTCTACAATGAGCAGTTCTTC TRBJ2-1 . . TRBV27
CASRRQGLSDEQFF TGTGCCAGCAGGCGACAGGGCCTATCCGATGAGCAGTTCTTC TRBJ2-1 . TRBD1 TRBV27
CASSLLRVAGELFF TGTGCCAGCAGCTTACTCAGGGTCGCCGGGGAGCTGTTTTTT TRBJ2-2 . . TRBV7-9
CASSRLGDREPRAPLHF TGTGCCAGCAGCCGACTAGGGGACAGGGAACCACGAGCGCCCCTCCACTTT TRBJ1-6 . TRBD1 TRBV27
CASIWGQGWTEAFF TGTGCCAGCATTTGGGGACAGGGGTGGACTGAAGCTTTCTTT TRBJ1-1 few TRBD1 TRBV2